The source of this TCR beta chain is a study of T cell responses to AZD1222 COVID-19 vaccine. The CDR3 is 15 amino acids. Deletions cut 5 bases from V and 1 base from J, with 15 bases between. Germline V gives CDR1 SGHNT, CDR2 YYREEE (reference sequence). Assay used: immunoSEQ multiplex PCR; TCRdb lists only in-frame clones, some missing. The sample lists about 74,000 clones, approximately 90% seen once, with about 2.5% in the top ten. This TCR was recovered from an adult in good health. This specimen was peripheral blood, taken on day 0 of AZD1222 vaccination. The chain links TRBV5-4 to TRBJ1-2, with D unclear. In DNA form, the CDR3 reads TGTGCCAGCAGAGACCGGGATACGATTAACTATGGCTACACCTTC. This codes for CASRDRDTINYGYTF.